The clone carrying this TCR beta chain turned up a few times. Template switching added a universal primer site; cDNA carried unique molecular identifiers. One entry per CDR3 protein results from TCRdb running MiXCR on the 5' RACE reads. The profile shows just under 650,000 distinct CDR3 sequences, less than 9% of them singletons. This entry belongs to a study of identical twins. The germline gives CDR1 MNHNS, CDR2 SASEGT. V was pared by 7 bases and J by 2 bases, with 8 bases of the junction left unmatched. The CDR3 length is 15 residues. The same specimen was also included in a second study, on yellow fever vaccine responses in identical twins.

Sequencing was performed on PBMCs. This clonotype was sampled from a woman aged 18-29 years in good health. The genes are TRBV6-1 and TRBJ2-1; 7 bases fit TRBD1. In DNA form, the CDR3 reads TGTGCCAGCAAGAGGGACAGAGCAACCTACAATGAGCAGTTCTTC. Protein: CASKRDRATYNEQFF.